The rows below give T cell receptor beta chains drawn from one sample of a study of early T cells in non-severe SARS-CoV-2 infection. Each CDR3 protein is one row after TCRdb ran MiXCR on the 5' RACE reads. The table lists about 21,000 distinct CDR3 sequences, over 5.5% of them singletons. Here the sequenced sample was whole blood, taken at baseline. The receptors originated from an adult who was a healthcare worker with PCR-confirmed SARS-CoV-2 infection or an uninfected control (not recorded which). The CDR3 runs from the conserved cysteine through the conserved F or W. The D gene is left open where the match is weak. Size tells how often a clone was seen (once, few, many) or the class of an expanded clone, and some rows leave it out.

v_call: TRBV5-1; j_call: TRBJ2-1; clone_size: many; d_call: .; cdr3_aa: CASRWHGDYNEQFF; cdr3_nt: TGCGCCAGCAGGTGGCACGGGGACTACAATGAGCAGTTCTTC
v_call: TRBV9; j_call: TRBJ2-2; clone_size: .; d_call: .; cdr3_aa: CASSLLANTGELFF; cdr3_nt: TGTGCCAGCAGCCTACTAGCGAACACCGGGGAGCTGTTTTTT
v_call: TRBV10-3; j_call: TRBJ2-2; clone_size: .; d_call: TRBD1; cdr3_aa: CAIRSDRAIGELFF; cdr3_nt: TGTGCCATCAGATCGGACAGGGCAATCGGGGAGCTGTTTTTT
v_call: TRBV12-3/TRBV12-4; j_call: TRBJ2-7; clone_size: many; d_call: .; cdr3_aa: CASSLALGTSFYEQYF; cdr3_nt: TGTGCCAGCAGTTTAGCACTAGGGACATCCTTCTACGAGCAGTACTTC
v_call: TRBV7-8; j_call: TRBJ2-5; clone_size: few; d_call: .; cdr3_aa: CASSLTVQGTQYF; cdr3_nt: TGTGCCAGCAGCCTGACAGTACAGGGGACCCAGTACTTC
v_call: TRBV10-1; j_call: TRBJ2-2; clone_size: .; d_call: .; cdr3_aa: CASSELARRELFF; cdr3_nt: TGCGCCAGCAGTGAGTTAGCTCGCCGGGAGCTGTTTTTT
v_call: TRBV4-3; j_call: TRBJ1-4; clone_size: few; d_call: .; cdr3_aa: CASSPRQAPNEKLFF; cdr3_nt: TGCGCCAGCAGCCCTCGTCAGGCTCCTAATGAAAAACTGTTTTTT
v_call: TRBV6-1; j_call: TRBJ2-7; clone_size: few; d_call: .; cdr3_aa: CASSAYYEQYF; cdr3_nt: TGTGCCAGCAGTGCCTACTACGAGCAGTACTTC
v_call: TRBV20-1; j_call: TRBJ2-7; clone_size: .; d_call: TRBD2; cdr3_aa: CSAPAGSSYEQYF; cdr3_nt: TGCAGTGCACCAGCGGGGAGCTCCTACGAGCAGTACTTC
v_call: TRBV18; j_call: TRBJ2-5; clone_size: many; d_call: .; cdr3_aa: CASSPPLGGLRVETQYF; cdr3_nt: TGTGCCAGCTCACCACCGCTTGGGGGACTTCGCGTAGAGACCCAGTACTTC
v_call: TRBV2; j_call: TRBJ1-6; clone_size: .; d_call: .; cdr3_aa: CASSVGGRALHF; cdr3_nt: TGTGCCAGCAGTGTGGGGGGCAGGGCCCTCCACTTT
v_call: TRBV4-3; j_call: TRBJ2-5; clone_size: few; d_call: .; cdr3_aa: CASSQVWGGVQETQYF; cdr3_nt: TGCGCCAGCAGCCAAGTGTGGGGGGGCGTTCAAGAGACCCAGTACTTC
v_call: TRBV7-9; j_call: TRBJ1-2; clone_size: medium-sized; d_call: .; cdr3_aa: CASSSPMLVSYGYTF; cdr3_nt: TGTGCCAGCAGCTCCCCTATGCTGGTTTCCTATGGCTACACCTTC
v_call: TRBV5-5; j_call: TRBJ2-7; clone_size: .; d_call: TRBD2; cdr3_aa: CASSLDPSGGTYEQYF; cdr3_nt: TGTGCCAGCAGCTTGGACCCTAGCGGGGGGACCTACGAGCAGTACTTC
v_call: TRBV7-2; j_call: TRBJ2-2; clone_size: many; d_call: .; cdr3_aa: CASSLESYTGELFF; cdr3_nt: TGTGCCAGCAGCTTAGAATCCTACACCGGGGAGCTGTTTTTT
v_call: TRBV12-5; j_call: TRBJ2-5; clone_size: few; d_call: .; cdr3_aa: CASGFQGETQYF; cdr3_nt: TGTGCTAGTGGTTTTCAGGGAGAGACCCAGTACTTC
v_call: TRBV7-7; j_call: TRBJ2-3; clone_size: few; d_call: .; cdr3_aa: CASSLLGGPRDTQYF; cdr3_nt: TGTGCCAGCAGCTTACTGGGGGGGCCGCGAGATACGCAGTATTTT
v_call: TRBV11-2; j_call: TRBJ1-4; clone_size: few; d_call: TRBD1; cdr3_aa: CASSLYPDRENEKLFF; cdr3_nt: TGTGCCAGCAGCTTATATCCCGACAGGGAGAATGAAAAACTGTTTTTT
v_call: TRBV11-1; j_call: TRBJ2-7; clone_size: few; d_call: TRBD2; cdr3_aa: CASSSLRGVRYEQYF; cdr3_nt: TGTGCCAGCAGCTCCTTGCGGGGGGTGCGGTACGAGCAGTACTTC
v_call: TRBV20-1; j_call: TRBJ1-4; clone_size: few; d_call: .; cdr3_aa: CSARDLMRANEKLFF; cdr3_nt: TGCAGTGCTAGAGATCTTATGCGGGCAAATGAAAAACTGTTTTTT
v_call: TRBV27; j_call: TRBJ1-4; clone_size: many; d_call: TRBD1; cdr3_aa: CASSLYGTGGGEKLFF; cdr3_nt: TGTGCCAGCAGTTTGTACGGGACAGGGGGAGGAGAAAAACTGTTTTTT
v_call: TRBV12-3/TRBV12-4; j_call: TRBJ2-7; clone_size: .; d_call: .; cdr3_aa: CASSPSGPLRSYEQYF; cdr3_nt: TGTGCCAGCAGTCCCTCGGGTCCCCTCCGGAGCTACGAGCAGTACTTC
v_call: TRBV29-1; j_call: TRBJ1-5; clone_size: many; d_call: .; cdr3_aa: CSASYSNQPQHF; cdr3_nt: TGCAGCGCGAGTTATAGCAATCAGCCCCAGCATTTT
v_call: TRBV7-9; j_call: TRBJ2-6; clone_size: many; d_call: .; cdr3_aa: CATGSSGANVLTF; cdr3_nt: TGTGCCACCGGAAGCTCTGGGGCCAACGTCCTGACTTTC
v_call: TRBV29-1; j_call: TRBJ2-4; clone_size: medium-sized; d_call: .; cdr3_aa: CSVPTGGTLNIQYF; cdr3_nt: TGCAGCGTCCCCACCGGGGGTACCTTAAACATTCAGTACTTC
v_call: TRBV7-9; j_call: TRBJ1-2; clone_size: .; d_call: .; cdr3_aa: CAGSGTDGGYGYTF; cdr3_nt: TGTGCCGGATCTGGGACGGATGGGGGCTATGGCTACACCTTC
v_call: TRBV7-3; j_call: TRBJ2-1; clone_size: few; d_call: TRBD1; cdr3_aa: CASSLRGTGMGNEQFF; cdr3_nt: TGTGCCAGCAGCTTAAGAGGGACAGGGATGGGGAATGAGCAGTTCTTC
v_call: TRBV6-4; j_call: TRBJ2-7; clone_size: few; d_call: .; cdr3_aa: CASSDSQSGRVYEQYF; cdr3_nt: TGTGCCAGCAGTGACTCGCAATCCGGGCGGGTCTACGAGCAGTACTTC
v_call: TRBV6-5; j_call: TRBJ2-3; clone_size: .; d_call: TRBD2; cdr3_aa: CASSRPGLVRADTQYF; cdr3_nt: TGTGCCAGCAGTAGACCGGGACTAGTAAGGGCAGATACGCAGTATTTT
v_call: TRBV14; j_call: TRBJ2-1; clone_size: .; d_call: .; cdr3_aa: CASSQVAYMQFF; cdr3_nt: TGTGCCAGCAGCCAAGTGGCTTACATGCAGTTCTTC
v_call: TRBV20-1; j_call: TRBJ2-1; clone_size: few; d_call: .; cdr3_aa: CSASSYNEQFF; cdr3_nt: TGCAGTGCTTCTTCCTACAATGAGCAGTTCTTC
v_call: TRBV7-3; j_call: TRBJ1-1; clone_size: many; d_call: .; cdr3_aa: CASSSTDRNTEAFF; cdr3_nt: TGTGCCAGCAGCTCCACCGACAGGAACACTGAAGCTTTCTTT
v_call: TRBV27; j_call: TRBJ1-1; clone_size: .; d_call: TRBD1; cdr3_aa: CASSWEGASEAFF; cdr3_nt: TGTGCCAGCAGTTGGGAGGGGGCCTCTGAAGCTTTCTTT
v_call: TRBV29-1; j_call: TRBJ2-7; clone_size: many; d_call: .; cdr3_aa: CSARTPGVYEQYF; cdr3_nt: TGCAGCGCACGGACGCCGGGCGTATACGAGCAGTACTTC
v_call: TRBV2; j_call: TRBJ2-7; clone_size: .; d_call: TRBD1; cdr3_aa: CASRGQGASYEQYF; cdr3_nt: TGTGCCAGCAGGGGACAGGGGGCCTCCTACGAGCAGTACTTC
v_call: TRBV14; j_call: TRBJ2-1; clone_size: .; d_call: .; cdr3_aa: CASSQDSWDEQFF; cdr3_nt: TGTGCCAGCAGCCAAGATAGTTGGGATGAGCAGTTCTTC
v_call: TRBV4-3; j_call: TRBJ1-5; clone_size: few; d_call: .; cdr3_aa: CASSQGSGFQPQHF; cdr3_nt: TGCGCCAGCAGCCAAGGTTCAGGGTTTCAGCCCCAGCATTTT
v_call: TRBV7-9; j_call: TRBJ2-7; clone_size: many; d_call: .; cdr3_aa: CASSRPTDSYEQYF; cdr3_nt: TGTGCCAGCAGCCGACCGACAGACTCCTACGAGCAGTACTTC
v_call: TRBV7-2; j_call: TRBJ1-2; clone_size: medium-sized; d_call: TRBD1; cdr3_aa: CASSSGTGGGYTF; cdr3_nt: TGTGCCAGCAGCTCCGGGACAGGGGGAGGCTACACCTTC
v_call: TRBV2; j_call: TRBJ1-4; clone_size: .; d_call: .; cdr3_aa: CASSELVAAEKLFF; cdr3_nt: TGTGCCAGCAGTGAACTCGTGGCGGCTGAAAAACTGTTTTTT
v_call: TRBV29-1; j_call: TRBJ1-5; clone_size: many; d_call: .; cdr3_aa: CSVVSGGNQPQHF; cdr3_nt: TGCAGCGTTGTGTCAGGGGGCAATCAGCCCCAGCATTTT
v_call: TRBV3-1; j_call: TRBJ2-7; clone_size: few; d_call: TRBD1; cdr3_aa: CASSPGTGGIEQYF; cdr3_nt: TGTGCCAGCAGCCCCGGGACAGGGGGCATCGAGCAGTACTTC
v_call: TRBV11-2; j_call: TRBJ1-4; clone_size: many; d_call: TRBD1; cdr3_aa: CASSLDRDREKLFF; cdr3_nt: TGTGCCAGCAGCCTTGACAGGGACCGGGAAAAACTGTTTTTT
v_call: TRBV7-3; j_call: TRBJ2-3; clone_size: few; d_call: .; cdr3_aa: CASRGSGTDTQYF; cdr3_nt: TGTGCCAGCAGGGGGTCGGGAACAGATACGCAGTATTTT
v_call: TRBV11-2; j_call: TRBJ1-2; clone_size: .; d_call: .; cdr3_aa: CASSLDRTDFYGYTF; cdr3_nt: TGTGCCAGCAGCTTAGATAGGACGGACTTCTATGGCTACACCTTC
v_call: TRBV20-1; j_call: TRBJ2-7; clone_size: many; d_call: .; cdr3_aa: CSANREYEQYF; cdr3_nt: TGCAGTGCCAACCGGGAGTACGAGCAGTACTTC
v_call: TRBV6-2/TRBV6-3; j_call: TRBJ1-2; clone_size: many; d_call: .; cdr3_aa: CASSSTDLDGYTF; cdr3_nt: TGTGCCAGCAGTTCTACAGATTTGGATGGCTACACCTTC
v_call: TRBV10-1; j_call: TRBJ2-3; clone_size: .; d_call: .; cdr3_aa: CASGQGGPPDTQYF; cdr3_nt: TGCGCCAGCGGCCAGGGGGGCCCGCCAGATACGCAGTATTTT
v_call: TRBV7-9; j_call: TRBJ1-1; clone_size: .; d_call: .; cdr3_aa: CASSIGQTNTEAFF; cdr3_nt: TGTGCCAGCAGTATAGGACAGACGAACACTGAAGCTTTCTTT
v_call: TRBV19; j_call: TRBJ1-5; clone_size: medium-sized; d_call: .; cdr3_aa: CASSHLQLTGGLGQPQHF; cdr3_nt: TGTGCCAGTAGTCATTTGCAATTGACGGGGGGCTTAGGTCAGCCCCAGCATTTT
v_call: TRBV4-1; j_call: TRBJ1-1; clone_size: .; d_call: .; cdr3_aa: CASRGRTMNTEAFF; cdr3_nt: TGCGCCAGCAGAGGACGGACGATGAACACTGAAGCTTTCTTT
v_call: TRBV21-1; j_call: TRBJ2-5; clone_size: few; d_call: .; cdr3_aa: CASSSGPSGGTTQYF; cdr3_nt: TGTGCCAGCAGCAGTGGGCCTAGCGGGGGCACGACCCAGTACTTC